Listed below are T cell receptor beta chains from one sample, sequenced in a study of T cells in Graves' hyperthyroidism and ophthalmopathy. TCRdb reanalysed the multiplex PCR reads using MiXCR and keeps one entry per CDR3 protein. The table lists hundreds of thousands of distinct CDR3 sequences, about 14% of them singletons. The sample consisted of blood. These receptors all come from a woman aged 18-29 years with Graves' hyperthyroidism. CDR3s include the opening cysteine and the closing phenylalanine or tryptophan. A D gene is named only where the DNA matches it firmly. Expanded clones get a size class; other rows say once, few or many, or leave the size out.

cdr3_length j_call v_call d_call clone_size cdr3_aa cdr3_nt
14 TRBJ2-1 TRBV11-3 NA many CASSRGFSHNEQFF TGTGCCAGCAGCCGCGGGTTCTCTCACAATGAGCAGTTCTTC
12 TRBJ1-2 TRBV5-5 NA many CASSRDGYGYTF TGTGCCAGCAGCCGGGACGGTTATGGCTACACCTTC
17 TRBJ2-1 TRBV28 TRBD2 NA CASSLIKLAASYNEQFF TGTGCCAGCAGTCTAATCAAACTAGCGGCCTCCTACAATGAGCAGTTCTTC
18 TRBJ2-3 TRBV10-2 TRBD2 many CASSQGLAGGRNTDTQYF TGCGCCAGCAGTCAAGGACTAGCGGGAGGGCGAAACACAGATACGCAGTATTTT
13 TRBJ2-3 TRBV24-1 TRBD1 NA CATADRFTDTQYF TGTGCCACCGCGGACAGGTTCACAGATACGCAGTATTTT
14 TRBJ2-2 TRBV28 NA few CASSPPESTGELFF TGTGCCAGCAGTCCTCCTGAATCCACCGGGGAGCTGTTTTTT
13 TRBJ2-7 TRBV28 NA many CASISGTPYEQYF TGTGCCAGCATTTCAGGGACACCTTACGAGCAGTACTTC
12 TRBJ2-7 TRBV14 NA NA CASSESSHQQYF TGTGCCAGCAGCGAATCTTCCCACCAGCAGTACTTC
14 TRBJ1-1 TRBV4-1 NA NA CASSDLTVNTEAFF TGCGCCAGCAGCGATCTTACAGTGAACACTGAAGCTTTCTTT
14 TRBJ2-7 TRBV5-1 NA NA CASRNGFRTYEQYF TGCGCCAGCAGGAATGGTTTTAGGACATACGAGCAGTACTTC
17 TRBJ2-1 TRBV10-3 TRBD2 few CAISGPLVGGRVSEQFF TGTGCCATCAGTGGGCCCCTGGTTGGCGGGAGGGTCAGTGAGCAGTTCTTC
17 TRBJ1-1 TRBV18 NA once CASSSPLRGGRGTEAFF TGTGCCAGCTCATCCCCCCTCCGGGGGGGGCGCGGCACTGAAGCTTTCTTT
17 TRBJ2-1 TRBV11-2 TRBD1 many CASSPPSGQRIGNEQFF TGTGCCAGCAGCCCTCCGTCGGGACAGCGGATTGGGAATGAGCAGTTCTTC
15 TRBJ1-2 TRBV5-1 NA few CASSFLGGADYGYTF TGCGCCAGCAGCTTTCTCGGGGGCGCGGACTATGGCTACACCTTC
15 TRBJ1-1 TRBV13 NA few CASSLRELRNAEAFF TGTGCCAGCAGCCTCCGAGAGCTCCGGAACGCTGAAGCTTTCTTT
16 TRBJ1-5 TRBV27 NA few CASSLGFRDRNQPQHF TGTGCCAGCAGTTTAGGGTTCCGGGACCGCAATCAGCCCCAGCATTTT
12 TRBJ1-2 TRBV20-1 NA many CSARGQLYGYTF TGCAGTGCTAGAGGACAGCTGTATGGCTACACCTTC
13 TRBJ2-4 TRBV18 NA NA CASSARLENIQYF TGTGCCAGCTCAGCTCGACTAGAAAACATTCAGTACTTC
15 TRBJ1-4 TRBV7-2 NA few CASSPSPRVTEKLFF TGTGCCAGCAGCCCGTCCCCCAGGGTTACTGAAAAACTGTTTTTT
14 TRBJ2-7 TRBV18 TRBD1 many CASSPGTGVREQYF TGTGCCAGCTCTCCCGGGACAGGGGTTCGGGAGCAGTACTTC
13 TRBJ2-1 TRBV11-2 NA many CASSLDWDNEQFF TGTGCCAGCAGCTTAGATTGGGACAATGAGCAGTTCTTC
17 TRBJ1-5 TRBV15 TRBD1 few CATSRVTAGTGAQPQHF TGTGCCACCAGCAGAGTGACGGCCGGGACAGGGGCTCAGCCCCAGCATTTT
13 TRBJ2-3 TRBV7-9 NA few CASSVAGTDTQYF TGTGCCAGCAGCGTAGCGGGCACAGATACGCAGTATTTT
14 TRBJ2-2 TRBV6-6 NA few CASSYSPSTGELFF TGTGCCAGCAGTTACTCGCCTAGCACCGGGGAGCTGTTTTTT
16 TRBJ2-1 TRBV6-1 NA many CASGPTGTPTYNEQFF TGTGCCAGCGGGCCGACCGGGACCCCAACTTACAATGAGCAGTTCTTC
15 TRBJ2-5 TRBV3-1 TRBD2 many CASLGLAGPQETQYF TGTGCCAGCTTAGGGCTAGCGGGACCTCAAGAGACCCAGTACTTC